This TCR beta chain was retrieved from a study of cytomegalovirus exposure and HLA in healthy donors. The CDR3 sequence is 14 residues long. With 3 bases clipped from V and 8 bases from J, the junction kept 5 bases outside the gene matches. The germline CDR1 and CDR2 sequences are PRHDT and FYEKMQ (reference sequence). A multiplex PCR was run with 60 Vbeta primers and 13 Jbeta primers. Measured with immunoSEQ multiplex PCR; TCRdb has only the in-frame clones, and not every one. The sample lists more than 80,000 clones; 70% to 75% were seen once. V usage is TRBV13 and J usage is TRBJ2-1; 9 positions agree with TRBD2. This TCR was sampled from a female donor in good health and CMV-seronegative. Sequencing used PBMCs. The CDR3 reads CASSLLAGVDEQFF. The CDR3 region has the DNA TGTGCCAGCAGCTTGTTAGCGGGAGTCGATGAGCAGTTCTTC.